Given below is one T cell receptor (beta chain) in context. The data were taken from a study of CD8 T cells in Susac syndrome. Random hexamers primed reverse transcription of 0.5 to 1 ug RNA. TCRdb passed the immunoSEQ multiplex PCR reads through MiXCR, listing each CDR3 protein once. Of approximately 280,000 distinct CDR3 sequences listed, around 83% are singletons. The CDR3 is 13 amino acids. V lost 6 bases, J lost 1 base, and 9 bases lay in between. TEMRA cells were FACS-enriched, unlike CD8+ and CD4+ T cells, which were negatively isolated. The specimen was CD8+ T cells from PBMCs. The chain combines TRBV12-3 or TRBV12-4 with TRBJ1-1; no definite D call. This receptor was identified in a human donor with multiple sclerosis. In DNA form, the CDR3 reads TGTGCCAGCAGCCCGAACAGGAACACTGAAGCTTTCTTT. Its protein product is CASSPNRNTEAFF.